A single TCR beta chain is shown here with its context. Antigen specificity is unknown. This sample is drawn from a study of T cells in Graves' hyperthyroidism and ophthalmopathy. Overall study results and limits: Blood shared most expanded thyroid clonotypes above 0.001.

Amplified regions were TCR beta CDR3 sequences from RNA transcripts. HTBI primers were used for first-round RT-PCR of the TCR CDR3. MiXCR, applied by TCRdb to the multiplex PCR reads, yields one record per CDR3 protein. Of over 250,000 distinct CDR3 sequences in the sample, around 20% were seen once. The CDR3 spans 13 residues. Deletions cut 7 bases from V and 7 bases from J, with 16 bases between. The sequenced material came from blood. V usage is TRBV12-3 or TRBV12-4 and J usage is TRBJ1-1; a possible D gene is TRBD1 (5 bases). This receptor was obtained from a man aged 25-45 years with Graves' ophthalmopathy. The CDR3 region has the DNA TGTGCCAGCACCATTGGGGGGTTATTTGAAGCTTTCTTT. Residues: CASTIGGLFEAFF.